This T cell receptor beta chain emerged from a study of shared clonotypes between healthy human individuals. Naivety among CD8 cells was defined by CD45RO negativity and positive CCR7 selection, thereby excluding terminally differentiated effector memory CD45RA+ cells. Clones were read by immunoSEQ multiplex PCR, and TCRdb kept only the in-frame ones, dropping some. The table lists around 2,000,000 clones, just over 90% of them singletons. CDR1 is LGHNA and CDR2 is YSLEER in the germline V gene. The CDR3 loop spans 15 amino acids. The V segment lost 0 bases and the J segment 4 bases; nucleotides outside the gene matches: 4.

The sample consisted of naive CD8+ T cells from PBMCs. The TCR was taken from a man aged 18 to 29 in good health. Some clones in this sample may be carry-over from other donors' samples. The chain combines TRBV4-3 with TRBJ2-7, with 9 bases fitting TRBD2. The CDR3 sequence is CASSQDSGSGYEQYF. The CDR3 region has the DNA TGCGCCAGCAGCCAAGATAGCGGGAGCGGATACGAGCAGTACTTC.